This passage covers 12 T cell receptor beta chains from one sample sequenced in a study of cytomegalovirus exposure and HLA in healthy donors. The PCR used 60 Vbeta and 13 Jbeta primers. TCRdb's copy holds only in-frame clones and misses some; the assay was immunoSEQ multiplex PCR. The sample yields under 200,000 clones, 65% to 90% seen once. Sequenced sample: PBMCs. These receptors were taken from a young woman in good health and CMV-seronegative.

The V gene is TRBV4-2, the J gene TRBJ2-1; D not certain. CDR1 and CDR2 from the germline V gene are LGHNA and YNFKEQ. Trimming took off 1 base at V and 10 bases at J, with 5 bases between the two ends. This CDR3 spans 11 amino acids. As DNA, the CDR3 is TGTGCCAGCAGCCAAGTTAGAGAGCAGTTCTTC. Protein product: CASSQVREQFF.

The chain employs TRBV27 and TRBJ1-1; possible D gene TRBD1, 6 bases. Germline CDR1 is MNHEY and CDR2 is SMNVEV (reference sequence). V was shortened by 4 bases and J by 2 bases, with 14 bases between the two germline ends. There are 15 residues in the CDR3. The CDR3 is CASSSTGTPNTEAFF. CDR3 in DNA: TGTGCCAGCAGTTCGACCGGGACACCTAACACTGAAGCTTTCTTT.

The genes are TRBV7-9 and TRBJ2-3; 15 bases fit TRBD2. The CDR3 covers 17 residues. Trimming cost V 4 bases and J 6 bases; bases outside gene matches: 8. Germline V CDR1 and CDR2: SEHNR, FQNEAQ (reference sequence). CDR3 in DNA: TGTGCCAGCAGCTCCGGACTAGCGGGAGGGCCATCGGATACGCAGTATTTT. Amino acid sequence: CASSSGLAGGPSDTQYF.

This clone was picked up one time. The rearrangement uses TRBV5-1 and TRBJ2-1, with D maybe TRBD2 (5 bases). This CDR3 contains 16 residues. Germline V gives CDR1 SGHRS, CDR2 YFSETQ. The V end was cut by 5 bases, the J end by 6 bases, with 21 bases between. DNA for the CDR3: TGCGCCAGCAGTCAGGAGTTGAGGGTATCGGGCAATGAGCAGTTCTTC. The encoded protein is CASSQELRVSGNEQFF.

The rearrangement uses TRBV27 and TRBJ2-1; 12 positions agree with TRBD2. V was clipped by 5 bases and J by 9 bases; unmatched bases: 2. The CDR3 runs 13 residues. CDR1 and CDR2 (germline): MNHEY, SMNVEV (reference sequence). In nucleotides, the CDR3 is TGTGCCAGCAGTACGGGACTAGCGGGTGAGCAGTTCTTC. Amino acids: CASSTGLAGEQFF.

The chain employs TRBV5-1 and TRBJ2-5, with 8 positions matching TRBD2. The V segment lost 2 bases and the J segment 2 bases; nucleotides outside the gene matches: 2. The length of the CDR3 is 14 residues. The V gene's germline CDR1 is SGHRS and CDR2 YFSETQ. This chain's CDR3 is CASSFGGGQETQYF. The DNA for the CDR3 is TGCGCCAGCAGCTTCGGGGGGGGTCAAGAGACCCAGTACTTC. The full variable domain, its missing parts supplied by reference TRBV5-1 and TRBJ2-5, is KAGVTQTPRYLIKTRGQQVTLSCSPISGHRSVSWYQQTPGQGLQFLFEYFSETQRNKGNFPGRFSGRQFSNSRSEMNVSTLELGDSALYLCASSFGGGQETQYFGPGTRLLVL.

The chain has TRBV6-1 and TRBJ2-7; 9 bases are shared with TRBD1. Trimming removed 8 bases from V and 9 bases from J; junction bases left unmatched: 11. This CDR3 has 13 amino acids. Germline CDR1 is MNHNS and CDR2 is SASEGT. The CDR3 loop is CASRGTGPPRQYF. In nucleotides, the CDR3 is TGTGCCAGCCGAGGGACAGGGCCCCCTCGGCAGTACTTC.

This sequence joins TRBV28 and TRBJ1-2; 9 bases fit TRBD1. This CDR3 is 15 amino acids long. Germline loops: CDR1 MDHEN, CDR2 SYDVKM. With 3 bases clipped from V and 8 bases from J, the junction kept 10 bases outside the gene matches. The CDR3 bases are TGTGCCAGCAGTTTGGGGACAGGGAGAGTACAAGGCTACACCTTC. It translates to CASSLGTGRVQGYTF.

The gene calls are TRBV28 and TRBJ2-2, with D unclear. Germline V gives CDR1 MDHEN, CDR2 SYDVKM. The V end lost 3 bases, the J end lost 0 bases, and 14 bases lay between the germline ends. The CDR3 length is 17 residues. CDR3: CASSFSSAQSNTGELFF. In nucleotides, the CDR3 is TGTGCCAGCAGTTTCTCCTCAGCGCAGTCGAACACCGGGGAGCTGTTTTTT.

This chain joins TRBV7-3 and TRBJ1-2, with 9 positions matching TRBD1. V shed 4 bases, J shed 8 bases, and the junction held 8 bases outside the gene matches. The CDR3 sequence is 14 residues long. Germline CDR1 reads SGHTA; CDR2 reads FQGTGA. The CDR3 DNA is TGTGCCAGCAGCTACCCGGACAGGGGTGGCGGCTACACCTTC. Amino acid sequence: CASSYPDRGGGYTF.

This chain joins TRBV5-1 and TRBJ1-1; unclear D gene. CDR1 SGHRS and CDR2 YFSETQ come from the germline V gene. The V and J ends lost 2 bases and 4 bases respectively, with 18 bases between them. CDR3 length: 16 residues. CDR3 coding DNA: TGCGCCAGCAGCTTAGCAAGAAGTGAGCTAGGCACTGAAGCTTTCTTT. The encoded protein is CASSLARSELGTEAFF. The complete variable domain, with remaining parts taken from reference TRBV5-1 and TRBJ1-1, reads KAGVTQTPRYLIKTRGQQVTLSCSPISGHRSVSWYQQTPGQGLQFLFEYFSETQRNKGNFPGRFSGRQFSNSRSEMNVSTLELGDSALYLCASSLARSELGTEAFFGQGTRLTVV.

Written as DNA, the CDR3 is TGTGCCAGCAGTCCACGAACGGGGAACGAGCAGTACTTC. As protein: CASSPRTGNEQYF. The chain uses TRBV6-6 and TRBJ2-7; D might be TRBD2 (5 bases). The CDR3 totals 13 residues. CDR1 MNHNY and CDR2 SVGAGI come from the germline V gene (reference sequence). V shed 5 bases and J shed 5 bases, with 13 bases lying between them.